These 29 T cell receptor beta chains were all obtained from the same sample, sequenced in a study of blood T cells in healthy people across ages. Sample-barcoded 5' priming and a J-beta primer mix drove a second PCR of about 6 to 12 cycles. Via MiXCR, TCRdb re-called the 5' RACE reads, giving one row per CDR3 protein. The data contain about 570,000 distinct CDR3 sequences, 27% of them seen just once; the ten biggest clones take up 15% to 20%. Sequencing was done on a sample of blood. These receptors originate from a woman aged 65 to 85 in good health.

The V and J genes are TRBV7-2 and TRBJ1-2; tentatively, D is TRBD1 (6 bases). V was shortened by 5 bases and J by 0 bases, with 13 bases between the two germline ends. CDR1 and CDR2 (germline): SGHTA, FQGNSA. CDR3 length equals 15 residues. CDR3 protein: CASSPSRQANYGYTF. The CDR3 DNA reads TGTGCCAGCAGCCCCTCACGACAGGCTAACTATGGCTACACCTTC.

The table lists this clonotype with a few counts. V gene TRBV20-1 combines with J gene TRBJ2-3, with 10 positions matching TRBD2. CDR1 and CDR2 from the germline V gene are DFQATT and SNEGSKA (reference sequence). This CDR3 spans 15 amino acids. After removal of 7 bases from V and 2 bases from J, the junction contained 9 bases not matched to a gene. The CDR3 loop reads CSVKRGGRVTDTQYF. The CDR3, as DNA: TGCAGTGTAAAGCGGGGGGGCCGGGTCACAGATACGCAGTATTTT.

This clonotype was seen ten or more times. The chain combines TRBV6-2 or TRBV6-3 with TRBJ2-1, with 12 nucleotides matching TRBD2. Germline-derived CDR1 and CDR2 are MNHEY and SVGEGT. Trimming removed 5 bases from V and 6 bases from J; junction bases left unmatched: 8. This CDR3 contains 16 residues. The CDR3 region is CASSPRTSGVGNEQFF. CDR3 coding DNA: TGTGCCAGCAGTCCCCGGACTAGCGGGGTGGGCAATGAGCAGTTCTTC.

This clonotype came up a few times. The chain joins TRBV7-2 to TRBJ2-3; D may be TRBD2 (6 bases). The CDR3 has 14 residues. The germline V gene has CDR1 SGHTA and CDR2 FQGNSA. The V and J ends lost 8 bases and 2 bases respectively, with 14 bases between them. This chain's CDR3 is CASGQAGPTDTQYF. The CDR3 DNA reads as TGTGCCAGCGGCCAAGCGGGTCCCACAGATACGCAGTATTTT.

This chain links TRBV20-1 with TRBJ1-6; D perhaps matches TRBD1 (5 bases). The ends were cut back, 4 bases at V and 7 bases at J, with 14 bases in the middle. The length of the CDR3 is 14 residues. CDR1 is DFQATT and CDR2 is SNEGSKA in the germline V gene (reference sequence). This CDR3 reads CSAIRDLGNSPLHF. CDR3 DNA: TGCAGTGCTATCAGGGACCTCGGAAATTCACCCCTCCACTTT.

The genes are TRBV10-3 and TRBJ2-1; D uncertain. The CDR3 is 13 residues long. The germline V gene encodes CDR1 ENHRY and CDR2 SYGVKD. Deletions cut 0 bases from V and 4 bases from J, with 4 bases between. The CDR3 DNA reads TGTGCCATCAGTGAGTCTAGATACAATGAGCAGTTCTTC. Protein: CAISESRYNEQFF.

CDR3 protein: CASSPRDRYYGYTF. In DNA form, the CDR3 reads TGTGCCAGCAGCCCGCGGGACAGATACTATGGCTACACCTTC. V usage is TRBV7-2 and J usage is TRBJ1-2, with 7 bases that match TRBD1. CDR1 is SGHTA, CDR2 FQGNSA, per germline. J was trimmed by 3 bases and V by 5 bases; bases with no gene match: 6. CDR3 length equals 14 residues. Looking up the rest from reference TRBV7-2 and TRBJ1-2 gives the full variable domain: GAGVSQSPSNKVTEKGKDVELRCDPISGHTALYWYRQSLGQGLEFLIYFQGNSAPDKSGLPSDRFSAERTGGSVSTLTIQRTQQEDSAVYLCASSPRDRYYGYTFGSGTRLTVV.

The chain links TRBV12-3 or TRBV12-4 to TRBJ1-1; D gene uncertain. This CDR3 is built from 15 residues. Trimming took off 6 bases at V and 2 bases at J, with 16 bases between the two ends. CDR3 protein: CASSPSLGGNTEAFF. CDR3 coding DNA: TGTGCCAGCAGCCCCTCGCTGGGAGGCAACACTGAAGCTTTCTTT.

The V and J genes are TRBV9 and TRBJ1-2; 7 nucleotides match TRBD1. Trimming removed 0 bases from V and 3 bases from J; junction bases left unmatched: 8. The CDR3 spans 16 residues. The germline V gene has CDR1 SGDLS and CDR2 YYNGEE. CDR3 bases: TGTGCCAGCAGCGTAGGGGAGGGGGCGCATCACTATGGCTACACCTTC. It translates to CASSVGEGAHHYGYTF.

The rearrangement links TRBV2 to TRBJ1-1; D is ambiguous. Germline V CDR1 and CDR2: SNHLY, FYNNEI. The CDR3 contains 14 residues. Trimming cost V 4 bases and J 0 bases, with 9 bases left between them. CDR3 bases: TGTGCCAGCAGTGTTTACGGGCTGAACACTGAAGCTTTCTTT. Translating it yields CASSVYGLNTEAFF.

This clonotype was observed a handful of times. This may stem from a read error, because a much larger clone lies one nucleotide away. The chain couples TRBV6-2 or TRBV6-3 to TRBJ2-3, with 8 bases matching TRBD2. Germline lookup yields CDR1 MNHEY and CDR2 SVGEGT. The CDR3 is 16 amino acids. The DNA for the CDR3 is TGTACCAGCAGTTCCCGTCCCGGGGGGGCCACAGATACGCAGTATTTT. As protein: CTSSSRPGGATDTQYF.

This clonotype was observed a handful of times. This chain's CDR3 is CASRAPVDANVLTF. The CDR3 nucleotides read TGTGCCAGCAGGGCCCCTGTGGACGCCAACGTCCTGACTTTC. V gene TRBV12-3 or TRBV12-4 combines with J gene TRBJ2-6; D not certain. There are 14 residues in the CDR3. Trimming left V 6 bases short and J 7 bases short, with 13 bases between.

This rearrangement joins TRBV4-1 to TRBJ2-3; the D gene is possibly TRBD2 (5 bases). The germline V gene encodes CDR1 MGHRA and CDR2 YSYEKL. V was cut by 1 base and J by 5 bases, with 19 bases left in between. The CDR3 runs to 17 residues. Here the CDR3 reads CASSQGSRGAQKDTQYF. In DNA form, the CDR3 reads TGCGCCAGCAGCCAAGGATCTCGGGGAGCTCAGAAAGATACGCAGTATTTT.

This clonotype was seen once. The chain is built from TRBV7-9 and TRBJ2-1, with a tentative D call TRBD2 (5 bases). V was clipped by 1 base and J by 8 bases, with 9 bases between them. Germline CDR1 reads SEHNR; CDR2 reads FQNEAQ (reference sequence). This CDR3 contains 13 residues. CDR3 in amino acids: CASSLVLRDEQFF. CDR3 in DNA: TGTGCCAGCAGCTTAGTATTGAGGGATGAGCAGTTCTTC.

This clonotype was seen only once. The CDR3 DNA sequence: TGCGCCAGCAGCCCGACTCCGTCCGGCACAGATACGCAGTATTTT. It codes for CASSPTPSGTDTQYF. The gene calls are TRBV5-1 and TRBJ2-3; D gene uncertain. Trimming removed 4 bases at V and 1 base at J, with 13 bases between. Germline loops: CDR1 SGHRS, CDR2 YFSETQ. CDR3 length equals 15 residues.

This clonotype was recorded a few times. V usage is TRBV6-1 and J usage is TRBJ1-2; TRBD1 matches 7 bases. The CDR3 is 13 residues long. Germline CDR1 MNHNS, CDR2 SASEGT. V lost 4 bases to trimming and J lost 3 bases; unmatched junction nucleotides: 2. This CDR3 reads CASSGGQYYGYTF. In nucleotides, the CDR3 is TGTGCCAGCAGTGGGGGACAGTACTATGGCTACACCTTC.

This clonotype was counted between two and nine times. The chain carries TRBV21-1 and TRBJ1-1. TRBV21-1 is a pseudogene. This CDR3 comprises 12 residues. The CDR3 loop reads CASRIGRTEAFF. In nucleotides, the CDR3 is TGTGCCAGCAGAATAGGAAGGACTGAAGCTTTCTTT.

The table lists this clonotype with a few counts. The chain joins TRBV6-2 or TRBV6-3 to TRBJ1-5, with TRBD1 matching 8 bases. Per germline, CDR1 MNHEY and CDR2 SVGEGT. The length of the CDR3 is 17 residues. V shed 5 bases, J shed 0 bases, and the junction held 9 bases outside the gene matches. The CDR3 protein is CASSPGTGTYSNQPQHF. The CDR3, as DNA: TGTGCCAGCAGTCCCGGGACAGGCACGTATAGCAATCAGCCCCAGCATTTT.

This rearrangement joins TRBV24-1 to TRBJ2-5, with D unclear. Germline loops: CDR1 KGHDR, CDR2 SFDVKD. Trimming stripped 4 bases from V and 4 bases from J, with 6 bases between. This CDR3 region has 12 residues. DNA for the CDR3: TGTGCCACCAGTGACCGCCTAGAGACCCAGTACTTC. It codes for CATSDRLETQYF.

This rearrangement joins TRBV7-9 to TRBJ1-2; 9 bases map to TRBD1. The CDR3 totals 13 residues. CDR1 and CDR2 (germline): SEHNR, FQNEAQ (reference sequence). V trimming: 7 bases; J trimming: 8 bases; junction bases outside the gene matches: 8. Written as DNA, the CDR3 is TGTGCCAGCACTCGGGACAGGGAAGGGGGCTACACCTTC. Translation gives CASTRDREGGYTF. Supplemented by reference TRBV7-9 and TRBJ1-2, the full variable domain reads DTGVSQNPRHKITKRGQNVTFRCDPISEHNRLYWYRQTLGQGPEFLTYFQNEAQLEKSRLLSDRFSAERPKGSFSTLEIQRTEQGDSAMYLCASTRDREGGYTFGSGTRLTVV.

This clonotype was counted a few times. A read error may be the cause here, since a much bigger clone is one base away. The chain has TRBV10-3 and TRBJ1-5, with a possible D match to TRBD1 (6 bases). This CDR3 spans 13 amino acids. CDR1 and CDR2 from the germline V gene are ENHRY and SYGVKD. CDR3 sequence: CVIGGQGNQPQHF. The CDR3 DNA follows: TGTGTCATCGGGGGGCAAGGCAATCAGCCCCAGCATTTT.

The chain couples TRBV6-5 to TRBJ2-5; 10 bases agree with TRBD1. This CDR3 comprises 16 residues. Germline loops: CDR1 MNHEY, CDR2 SVGAGI. V lost 2 bases, J lost 4 bases, and 7 bases stayed unmatched. The CDR3 DNA follows: TGTGCCAGCAGTTACCATGGGACAGGGGCGCCAGAGACCCAGTACTTC. This encodes CASSYHGTGAPETQYF.

This chain uses TRBV20-1 with TRBJ2-4; the D is unclear. CDR1 is DFQATT and CDR2 is SNEGSKA in the germline V gene (reference sequence). The CDR3 runs 14 residues. V was shortened by 3 bases and J by 3 bases, with 12 bases between the two germline ends. The CDR3 sequence: CSASLLLGKNIQYF. CDR3 in DNA: TGCAGTGCTAGCTTGCTCCTAGGCAAAAACATTCAGTACTTC.

This clonotype was detected a few times. The gene calls are TRBV29-1 and TRBJ2-5; 8 nucleotides match TRBD2. Germline CDR1 SQVTM, CDR2 ANQGSEA. This CDR3 is 11 amino acids long. After removal of 4 bases from V and 12 bases from J, the junction contained 7 bases not matched to a gene. CDR3 residues: CSVGLAGSEYF. The CDR3 DNA follows: TGCAGCGTTGGGCTAGCGGGCTCTGAGTACTTC. Filled out from reference TRBV29-1 and TRBJ2-5, the complete variable domain reads SAVISQKPSRDICQRGTSLTIQCQVDSQVTMMFWYRQQPGQSLTLIATANQGSEATYESGFVIDKFPISRPNLTFSTLTVSNMSPEDSSIYLCSVGLAGSEYFGPGTRLLVL.

The rearrangement links TRBV29-1 to TRBJ2-5, with D perhaps TRBD1 or TRBD2 (5 bases each). Trimming pared 5 bases from V and 4 bases from J, leaving 8 bases between. The CDR3 loop spans 11 amino acids. CDR1 SQVTM and CDR2 ANQGSEA come from the germline V gene. In DNA, the CDR3 is TGCAGCGTTTCCGGGACAGAGACCCAGTACTTC. It yields the protein CSVSGTETQYF.

This clonotype came up a few times. The rearrangement links TRBV7-2 to TRBJ2-3; D not certain. CDR1 and CDR2 from the germline V gene are SGHTA and FQGNSA. The CDR3 is 12 amino acids. V lost 1 base, J lost 10 bases, and 9 bases lay in between. The chain's CDR3 is CASSLGFTAQYF. As DNA, the CDR3 is TGTGCCAGCAGCTTAGGGTTTACAGCGCAGTATTTT. Filled out from reference TRBV7-2 and TRBJ2-3, the complete variable domain reads GAGVSQSPSNKVTEKGKDVELRCDPISGHTALYWYRQSLGQGLEFLIYFQGNSAPDKSGLPSDRFSAERTGGSVSTLTIQRTQQEDSAVYLCASSLGFTAQYFGPGTRLTVL.

Of note for this clonotype: The junction departs from germline at one end; a sequencing error may be responsible. The chain combines TRBV6-5 with TRBJ2-5, with TRBD2 identical over 10 bases. Germline-derived CDR1 and CDR2 are MNHEY and SVGAGI. The CDR3 has 15 amino acids. CDR3 in DNA: TGTGCCAGCAGTTATCAGCCAAAAGCGGGAGGGACCCTGTACTTC. It encodes CASSYQPKAGGTLYF.

The chain uses TRBV6-6 and TRBJ1-4; possible D gene TRBD1, 5 bases. The V end lost 5 bases, the J end lost 0 bases, and 7 bases lay between the germline ends. CDR1 and CDR2 (germline): MNHNY, SVGAGI (reference sequence). The CDR3 covers 14 residues. CDR3 sequence reads: CASSQGPTNEKLFF. The CDR3 bases are TGTGCCAGCAGTCAGGGCCCAACTAATGAAAAACTGTTTTTT.

V usage is TRBV7-3 and J usage is TRBJ2-3; 11 nucleotides line up with TRBD2. Germline-derived CDR1 and CDR2 are SGHTA and FQGTGA. V gave up 5 bases and J gave up 6 bases; unmatched junction bases: 10. This CDR3 spans 16 amino acids. CDR3 residues: CASSISGGASYDTQYF. The DNA of the CDR3 is TGTGCCAGCAGCATTAGCGGGGGGGCTTCGTATGATACGCAGTATTTT. Supplemented by reference TRBV7-3 and TRBJ2-3, the full variable domain reads GAGVSQTPSNKVTEKGKYVELRCDPISGHTALYWYRQSLGQGPEFLIYFQGTGAADDSGLPNDRFFAVRPEGSVSTLKIQRTERGDSAVYLCASSISGGASYDTQYFGPGTRLTVL.